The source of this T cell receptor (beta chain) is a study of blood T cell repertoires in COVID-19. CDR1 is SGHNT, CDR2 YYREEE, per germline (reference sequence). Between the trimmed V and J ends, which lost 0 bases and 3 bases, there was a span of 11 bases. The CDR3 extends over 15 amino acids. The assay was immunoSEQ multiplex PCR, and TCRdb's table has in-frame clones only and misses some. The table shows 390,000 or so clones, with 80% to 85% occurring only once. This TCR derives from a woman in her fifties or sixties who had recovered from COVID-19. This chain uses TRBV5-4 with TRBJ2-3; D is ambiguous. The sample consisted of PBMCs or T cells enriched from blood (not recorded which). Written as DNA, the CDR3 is TGTGCCAGCAGCTTGGGAGGCAGAGAGACAGATACGCAGTATTTT. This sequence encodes CASSLGGRETDTQYF.